The next 29 T cell receptor beta chains were all read from a single sample in a study of T cells expressing NK-cell markers. TCRdb reanalyzed the 5' RACE reads and collapses them to one entry per CDR3 protein, without DNA. With some 300,000 distinct CDR3 sequences in the sample, the ten largest clones hold roughly 0.4%. Sequenced material: blood T cells: a sorted CD56 or NKG2C T cell subset, CD4+ or CD8+ T cells, or bulk PBMC T cells (not recorded which). The receptors originated from a man aged 18 to 29 in good health.

The genes are TRBV20-1 and TRBJ2-3; as DNA is missing, the TRBD1 call by TCRdb cannot be tested. This CDR3 contains 14 residues. Germline assignment: CDR1 DFQATT and CDR2 SNEGSKA (reference sequence). CDR3 residues: CSAPDRRRTDTQYF.

The V gene is TRBV14, the J gene TRBJ2-1. The length of the CDR3 is 13 residues. Germline V CDR1 and CDR2: SGHDN, FVKESK. This chain's CDR3 is CASSPLLYNEQFF. The entire variable domain, with the rest obtained from reference TRBV14 and TRBJ2-1, is as follows: EAGVTQFPSHSVIEKGQTVTLRCDPISGHDNLYWYRRVMGKEIKFLLHFVKESKQDESGMPNNRFLAERTGGTYSTLKVQPAELEDSGVYFCASSPLLYNEQFFGPGTRLTVL.

This CDR3 is CASSLAGPGELFF. The genes are TRBV5-6 and TRBJ2-2. Germline V CDR1 and CDR2: SGHDT, YYEEEE. This CDR3 contains 13 residues.

The rearrangement joins TRBV7-9 to TRBJ2-7. CDR3 length: 12 residues. Germline CDR1 is SEHNR and CDR2 is FQNEAQ (reference sequence). This chain's CDR3 is CASSSKVGEQYF.

The chain is built from TRBV5-4 and TRBJ2-3; lacking DNA, the TRBD1 call made by TCRdb goes unchecked. The CDR3 sequence is 16 residues long. Germline assignment: CDR1 SGHNT and CDR2 YYREEE (reference sequence). This CDR3 is CASSRKGQGHTDTQYF.

The chain is built from TRBV20-1 and TRBJ2-3; TCRdb calls TRBD2, which cannot be checked without DNA. This CDR3 has 17 amino acids. Germline V gives CDR1 DFQATT, CDR2 SNEGSKA (reference sequence). The CDR3 loop reads CSASRTPSGRNADTQYF.

The chain has TRBV7-2 and TRBJ2-5. CDR1 SGHTA and CDR2 FQGNSA come from the germline V gene. The CDR3 is made up of 13 amino acids. CDR3 region: CASSLTHQETQYF.

V and J are TRBV6-5 and TRBJ2-4; TCRdb gives TRBD1 as the D gene, but with no DNA this cannot be confirmed. Germline loops: CDR1 MNHEY, CDR2 SVGAGI. The CDR3 length is 15 residues. The CDR3 reads CASSYSQDTFNIQYF.

The genes are TRBV12-3 or TRBV12-4 and TRBJ1-5; as DNA is missing, the TRBD1 call by TCRdb cannot be tested. This CDR3 is 17 amino acids long. This CDR3 is CASTQGGGQGAHQPQHF.

V and J are TRBV20-1 and TRBJ1-3; TCRdb's D call of TRBD1 is untestable without DNA. The germline V gene encodes CDR1 DFQATT and CDR2 SNEGSKA (reference sequence). CDR3 length equals 14 residues. CDR3: CSARAGQGGNTIYF.

The chain links TRBV10-3 to TRBJ2-3; TCRdb indicates TRBD2, and absent DNA this call remains unverified. The CDR3 is 16 amino acids. The V gene's germline CDR1 is ENHRY and CDR2 SYGVKD. The CDR3 sequence is CAISDTIAGAADTQYF.

This CDR3 is CASKVAGGYEQYF. The chain couples TRBV12-3 or TRBV12-4 to TRBJ2-7; TCRdb selects TRBD2, and the lack of DNA leaves this call unchecked. This CDR3 contains 13 residues.

The J gene is TRBJ2-3, the V gene TRBV10-3. The CDR3 loop spans 15 amino acids. Germline CDR1 and CDR2: ENHRY and SYGVKD. The CDR3 protein is CAISESDSFTDTQYF.

This sequence joins TRBV7-9 and TRBJ2-7; the D call of TRBD2 rests on TCRdb alone, since no DNA is present to check it. Germline CDR1 is SEHNR and CDR2 is FQNEAQ (reference sequence). This CDR3 comprises 14 residues. The CDR3 protein is CASSPLAGPDEQYF. The whole variable domain, remainder taken from reference TRBV7-9 and TRBJ2-7, is DTGVSQNPRHKITKRGQNVTFRCDPISEHNRLYWYRQTLGQGPEFLTYFQNEAQLEKSRLLSDRFSAERPKGSFSTLEIQRTEQGDSAMYLCASSPLAGPDEQYFGPGTRLTVT.

The chain uses TRBV6-5 and TRBJ2-1; without DNA, the TCRdb call of TRBD2 cannot be checked. The length of the CDR3 is 17 residues. Germline V gene lookup returns CDR1 MNHEY and CDR2 SVGAGI. The CDR3 loop reads CASSYYRGLAGGNEQFF.

This chain connects TRBV5-1 to TRBJ1-5; checking the TCRdb D call of TRBD1 is not possible without DNA. The CDR3 has 15 residues. Per germline, CDR1 SGHRS and CDR2 YFSETQ. CDR3 amino acids: CASSWGQGIDQPQHF.

The chain combines TRBV20-1 with TRBJ2-3; TCRdb's D gene call, TRBD2, goes unchecked for lack of DNA. Germline V gives CDR1 DFQATT, CDR2 SNEGSKA (reference sequence). CDR3 length equals 14 residues. The CDR3 sequence: CSARSGAGADTQYF.

The V call is TRBV12-3 or TRBV12-4, the J call TRBJ1-2; with no DNA, the TCRdb D assignment of TRBD1 cannot be verified. This CDR3 has 12 amino acids. CDR3: CASSPYRGSYTF.

The chain couples TRBV2 to TRBJ2-2; the D call of TRBD2 rests on TCRdb alone, since no DNA is present to check it. The germline V gene encodes CDR1 SNHLY and CDR2 FYNNEI. The CDR3 consists of 19 residues. CDR3 sequence reads: CASKKRLWSGGGGPGELFF.

V is TRBV7-8 and J is TRBJ2-2; there is no DNA to check the TCRdb D call of TRBD1. The CDR3 is 17 amino acids. CDR1 is SGHVS, CDR2 FQNEAQ, per germline. The chain's CDR3 is CASSTPQRGVSTGELFF.

The rearrangement joins TRBV7-2 to TRBJ2-1; with no DNA, the TCRdb D assignment of TRBD2 cannot be verified. This CDR3 has 18 residues. Germline V gene data show CDR1 as SGHTA and CDR2 as FQGNSA. CDR3 in amino acids: CASSPINKSPRTYNEQFF.

The chain has TRBV20-1 and TRBJ2-1; TCRdb selects TRBD1, and the lack of DNA leaves this call unchecked. This CDR3 is built from 12 residues. CDR1 is DFQATT, CDR2 SNEGSKA, per germline (reference sequence). CDR3 loop: CSAPGWGNEQFF.

This chain connects TRBV7-8 to TRBJ2-4; the TRBD1 assignment by TCRdb is unverifiable without DNA. The CDR3 length is 16 residues. CDR1 and CDR2 from the germline V gene are SGHVS and FQNEAQ. CDR3 region: CASSSGTRVAKNIQYF.

The chain combines TRBV5-1 with TRBJ1-1; without DNA, the TCRdb call of TRBD1 cannot be checked. Germline V CDR1 and CDR2: SGHRS, YFSETQ. The CDR3 is made up of 18 amino acids. The CDR3: CASSSLTGGVFGTIEAFF.

The chain has TRBV29-1 and TRBJ2-3; the TRBD2 assignment by TCRdb is unverifiable without DNA. Germline V gene data show CDR1 as SQVTM and CDR2 as ANQGSEA. The CDR3 is 14 amino acids. CDR3 sequence reads: CSSRWGTSTDTQYF.

This chain links TRBV7-8 with TRBJ2-1. The V gene's germline CDR1 is SGHVS and CDR2 FQNEAQ. This CDR3 has 18 amino acids. The CDR3 sequence: CASSPRVGFSTSYNEQFF.

The V and J genes are TRBV12-3 or TRBV12-4 and TRBJ2-1; TCRdb selects TRBD2, and the lack of DNA leaves this call unchecked. There are 17 residues in the CDR3. This CDR3 reads CASSPGLAGIALNEQFF.

This rearrangement joins TRBV24-1 to TRBJ2-5. This CDR3 has 13 amino acids. Germline V CDR1 and CDR2: KGHDR, SFDVKD. CDR3: CATSVSRQETQYF.

The gene calls are TRBV29-1 and TRBJ2-1; TCRdb returns TRBD1, unconfirmable since there is no DNA. The CDR3 has 14 amino acids. The germline V gene encodes CDR1 SQVTM and CDR2 ANQGSEA. CDR3 residues: CSAGAGSSGNEQFF.